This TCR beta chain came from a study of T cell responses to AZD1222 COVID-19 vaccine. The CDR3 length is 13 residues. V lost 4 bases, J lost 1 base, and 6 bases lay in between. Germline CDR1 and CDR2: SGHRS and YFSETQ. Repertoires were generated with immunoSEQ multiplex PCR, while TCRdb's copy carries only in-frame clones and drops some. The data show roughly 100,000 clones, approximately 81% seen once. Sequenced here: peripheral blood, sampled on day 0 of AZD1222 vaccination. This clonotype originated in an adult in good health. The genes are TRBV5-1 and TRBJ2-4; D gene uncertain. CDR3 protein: CASSPFAKNIQYF. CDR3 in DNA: TGCGCCAGCAGCCCCTTCGCCAAAAACATTCAGTACTTC.